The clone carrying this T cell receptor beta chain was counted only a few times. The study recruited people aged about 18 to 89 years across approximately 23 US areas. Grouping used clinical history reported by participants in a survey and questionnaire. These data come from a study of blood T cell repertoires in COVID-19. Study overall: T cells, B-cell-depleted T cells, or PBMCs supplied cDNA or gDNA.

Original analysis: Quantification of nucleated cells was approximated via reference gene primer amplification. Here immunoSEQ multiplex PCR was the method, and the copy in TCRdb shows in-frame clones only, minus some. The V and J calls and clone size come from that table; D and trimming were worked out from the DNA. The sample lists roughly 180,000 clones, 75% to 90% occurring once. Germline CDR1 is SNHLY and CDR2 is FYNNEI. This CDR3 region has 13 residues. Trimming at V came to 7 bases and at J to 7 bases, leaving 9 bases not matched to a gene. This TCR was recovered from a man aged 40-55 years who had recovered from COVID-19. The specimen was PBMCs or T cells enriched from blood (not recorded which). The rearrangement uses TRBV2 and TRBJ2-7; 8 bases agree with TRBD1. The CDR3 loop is CASMNTRGREQYF. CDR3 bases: TGTGCCAGCATGAACACCAGGGGGCGGGAGCAGTACTTC.